Sequencing of this T cell receptor (beta chain) was carried out in a study of read filtering for tumor transcriptome and immune sequencing. Study background: TCR-mapped reads were about 3.5 to 11 million with IR-seq versus about 75 to 1,400 with RNA-seq.

Germline CDR1 reads SEHNR; CDR2 reads FQNEAQ (reference sequence). The CDR3 spans 11 residues. Study-level results: Single-read clonotypes: 80% to 90% of IR-seq clonotypes (about 3.5% of reads), almost 75% of RNA-seq clonotypes (under 50% of reads). This fraction held mixed bone marrow immune cells after CD138-negative sorting. Correlation between methods rose after single-read clonotypes were removed.

For this clonotype: The antigen is not known. One base away lies a much larger clone, so this may be a sequencing read error.

This library used around 400 ng RNA and molecular barcoded adaptors spanning alpha/delta and beta/gamma chains. TCRdb used MiXCR to reprocess the reads, holding one entry per CDR3 protein. Seen here are 100,000 to 150,000 distinct CDR3 sequences, under 15% observed once, and the top ten hold about 10%. The chain has TRBV7-9 and TRBJ2-7, with a possible D match to TRBD1 (6 bases). This sequence originates from a donor aged 40 or older with multiple myeloma. Sample: a population of CD138-negative cells sorted from bone marrow. The CDR3 bases are TGTACCAGCAGGGGTTCCTACGAGCAGTACTTC. This codes for CTSRGSYEQYF.